A selection of T cell receptor beta chains follows, all from one sample in a study of blood T cell repertoires in COVID-19. The table came from immunoSEQ multiplex PCR; TCRdb's copy has only in-frame clones and leaves some out. The sample includes about 180,000 clones, 86% seen only once; the top ten take around 8.6%. Sequenced sample: PBMCs or T cells enriched from blood (not recorded which). The receptors shown here come from a woman in her twenties or thirties who had recovered from COVID-19. The CDR3 runs from the conserved cysteine through the conserved F or W. Only part of the rows carry a size: once, few, many, or a class if the clone is expanded.

v_call	clone_size	cdr3_aa
TRBV7-2	-	CASSQVPGTDEQYF
TRBV9	-	CASSVGGGAGTEAFF
TRBV11-3	once	CASSLGTGTGYNEQFF
TRBV7-2	-	CASTQSGGYNSPLHF
TRBV5-6	-	CASSFPGHSFGQYF
TRBV29-1	-	CSVVRGTEAFF
TRBV28	-	CASSLQGAITDTQYF
TRBV3-1/TRBV3-2	-	CASSHFSGTGNTDTQYF
TRBV4-2	-	CASSHESGYTF
TRBV19	few	CASSIWQTDGYTF
TRBV7-2	-	CASRSGWELFF
TRBV19	-	CASSSGPLRDTTYEQYF
TRBV7-9	-	CASSLSGGQGYNEQFF
TRBV5-1	-	CASSPDSNNEQFF
TRBV5-4	-	CATEDSTYEQYF
TRBV18	-	CASSPSGQGNTEAFF
TRBV6-5	-	CASSFGTGGGEQFF
TRBV3-1/TRBV3-2	-	CASSLASSYEQYF
TRBV7-8	-	CASSLGVTVYGEAFF
TRBV5-1	-	CASSFGQSIYGYTF
TRBV28	-	CASSRTSGSYEQYF
TRBV5-1	-	CASSDSKGVRGTDTQYF
TRBV5-1	-	CASSPLGNEQYF
TRBV6-1	-	CASSEDELTYGYTF
TRBV19	-	CASSPGSPTYEQYF
TRBV20-1	-	CSASLLITPEQFF
TRBV6-1	-	CASSEAGGDNQPQHF
TRBV3-1/TRBV3-2	-	CASSQVTSGLWDTQYF
TRBV28	many	CASSFPTGHLYSNQPQHF
TRBV28	-	CASKSESQGAGGVGNQPQHF
TRBV11-2	-	CASSLETGLSGANVLTF
TRBV30	once	CAWDQGQASLNYGYTF
TRBV6-5	-	CASSYTYTGANTEAFF
TRBV6-5	-	CASSYNMGGGTEAFF
TRBV3-1/TRBV3-2	-	CASSQEVSGSTTQYF
TRBV5-4	-	CASSLWTSGSYEQYF
TRBV7-9	-	CASSLGGDVANYGYTF
TRBV19	-	CASRISWGGNYGYTF
TRBV18	-	CASSPAGHGTGFGEQYF
TRBV6-5	-	CASTLAVEQYF
TRBV10-3	-	CAIRREGIDEQFF
TRBV2	-	CASTSEVLAEAFF
TRBV7-2	once	CASSPGQGVNEQFF
TRBV7-6	-	CASSLSQREETQYF
TRBV7-2	once	CASSLKFRSGSDTQYF
TRBV28	-	CASSLISGRLAGKETQYF
TRBV5-1	-	CASSLSSNLYQETQYF
TRBV15	-	CATSREEGDGYTF
TRBV7-2	-	CATALGPQSYGYTF
TRBV5-4	-	CASSFGGMSYGYTF
TRBV27	once	CASSLFEAGRGEQYF
TRBV11-2	-	CASSSDTEAFF
TRBV5-8	-	CASSPRGNNSPLHF